These 22 T cell receptor beta chains originate from one sample sequenced in a study of T cell repertoires in cytomegalovirus infection. TCRdb processed the reads anew with MiXCR; each CDR3 protein has one entry. The sample has under 600,000 distinct CDR3 sequences; 15% to 20% are singletons. Sample: CD8+ T cells from PBMCs. These TCRs come from a human donor in good health (CMV status not recorded). Some clones in this sample may be carry-over from other donors' samples.

The CDR3 DNA follows: TGTGCCAGCAGCCCGGGCTACCCCCCGTACGAGCAGTACTTC. Amino acids: CASSPGYPPYEQYF. This chain joins TRBV5-6 and TRBJ2-7; D ambiguous. The CDR3 sequence is 14 residues long. Trimming shortened V by 4 bases and J by 4 bases, and 15 bases separated the two germline ends. From germline, CDR1 is SGHDT and CDR2 YYEEEE.

The chain is built from TRBV6-6 and TRBJ2-1; 11 bases line up with TRBD2. CDR1 is MNHNY and CDR2 is SVGAGI in the germline V gene (reference sequence). The CDR3 runs 14 residues. Unmatched junction bases numbered 4, after V lost 5 bases and J lost 7 bases. CDR3 coding DNA: TGTGCCAGCAGTCAGGGACTAGCGGTAAATGAGCAGTTCTTC. Translating gives CASSQGLAVNEQFF.

This clonotype was picked up many times. The chain recombines TRBV6-6 with TRBJ1-4, with D uncertain. The CDR3 spans 15 residues. V shed 0 bases and J shed 6 bases, with 11 bases lying between them. Germline V CDR1 and CDR2: MNHNY, SVGAGI (reference sequence). The CDR3 loop is CASSYSALKDEKLFF. The CDR3 DNA follows: TGTGCCAGCAGTTACTCAGCCCTGAAGGATGAAAAACTGTTTTTT.

Worth noting for this clonotype: One junction end does not reproduce the germline sequence, and a read error may be involved. The chain couples TRBV3-1 to TRBJ2-1, with 9 positions matching TRBD2. The CDR3 totals 16 residues. CDR1 and CDR2 (germline): LGHDT, YNNKEL (reference sequence). The CDR3 is CASRQEWRGGYNEQFF. In DNA form, the CDR3 reads TGTGCCAGCAGACAAGAATGGCGGGGGGGCTACAATGAGCAGTTCTTC.

The chain employs TRBV12-3 or TRBV12-4 and TRBJ1-2; no definite D call. V lost 8 bases to trimming and J lost 4 bases, with 14 bases between them. The length of the CDR3 is 13 residues. The CDR3 region has the DNA TGTGCCAGCGGCTTTGGGGTCCGCTATGGCTACACCTTC. Translating it yields CASGFGVRYGYTF.

This clonotype has a handful of counts. V and J are TRBV27 and TRBJ1-1; no reliable D call. Per germline, CDR1 MNHEY and CDR2 SMNVEV (reference sequence). V gave up 3 bases and J gave up 4 bases, with 12 bases separating them. CDR3 length: 14 amino acids. The CDR3 protein is CASSLLGPSTEAFF. CDR3 in DNA: TGTGCCAGCAGTTTGCTGGGCCCATCCACTGAAGCTTTCTTT.

CDR3 sequence reads: CATSRERRTVQAQHF. The CDR3, as DNA: TGTGCCACCAGCAGAGAGCGTAGAACGGTCCAGGCCCAGCATTTT. The V gene is TRBV15, the J gene TRBJ1-5; D is uncertain. Between the trimmed V and J ends, which lost 0 bases and 11 bases, there was a span of 17 bases. The CDR3 has 15 residues. Germline loops: CDR1 LNHNV, CDR2 YYDKDF (reference sequence).

This clonotype appeared a few times. This chain links TRBV25-1 with TRBJ2-7; possibly TRBD1 or TRBD2 for D (5 bases each). Germline CDR1 is MGHDK and CDR2 is SYGVNS. CDR3 size: 9 residues. The CDR3 spells CTIRDLKYF. For the CDR3, the DNA is TGTACCATCAGGGACCTTAAGTACTTC.

This clonotype was detected many times. V usage is TRBV7-2 and J usage is TRBJ2-7; 9 bases align to TRBD1. The CDR3 loop spans 13 amino acids. Per the germline V gene, CDR1 is SGHTA and CDR2 is FQGNSA. Trimming removed 4 bases from V and 3 bases from J; junction bases left unmatched: 1. The CDR3 nucleotides are TGTGCCAGCAGCTGGGACAGGGTCTACGAGCAGTACTTC. Protein product: CASSWDRVYEQYF.

This clonotype was seen more than once but under ten times. This chain connects TRBV12-3 or TRBV12-4 to TRBJ2-7, with 10 bases fitting TRBD1. V was pared by 2 bases and J by 5 bases, with 12 bases of the junction left unmatched. The CDR3 covers 17 residues. The CDR3 DNA is TGTGCCAGCAGTTTATATCCAAGCGGGACAGGGGACCACGAGCAGTACTTC. Protein: CASSLYPSGTGDHEQYF.

This clonotype was counted only a few times. The CDR3 DNA reads TGTGCCAGCAGCGTAACCGACAGCTATGAGACCCAGTACTTC. Protein sequence: CASSVTDSYETQYF. This chain joins TRBV9 and TRBJ2-5; possible D gene TRBD1, 5 bases. Germline V CDR1 and CDR2: SGDLS, YYNGEE. The V gene lost 1 base and the J gene lost 5 bases, with 12 bases spanning the gap. The CDR3 has 14 amino acids.

Turning to this clonotype: A much larger clone lies a single base off, so this may be a read error. This chain links TRBV29-1 with TRBJ2-3; a possible D gene is TRBD2 (6 bases). The germline CDR1 and CDR2 sequences are SQVTM and ANQGSEA. Trimming left V 0 bases short and J 0 bases short, with 25 bases between. This CDR3 comprises 20 residues. The CDR3 spells CSVEDIYSTRGASSTDTQYF. The CDR3 DNA reads TGCAGCGTTGAAGACATTTACTCGACTAGAGGGGCCTCTAGCACAGATACGCAGTATTTT.

The genes are TRBV29-1 and TRBJ2-1; the D gene is possibly TRBD2 (6 bases). With 3 bases removed from V and 6 bases from J, the gap between germline ends came to 12 bases. The CDR3 has 13 amino acids. Germline lookup yields CDR1 SQVTM and CDR2 ANQGSEA. As DNA, the CDR3 is TGCAGCGTTGATAATGGGGGGAGCAATGAGCAGTTCTTC. This translates into CSVDNGGSNEQFF.

At least ten counts were recorded for this clonotype. The chain recombines TRBV7-9 with TRBJ2-1; 10 bases line up with TRBD1. This CDR3 is 15 amino acids long. Trimming at V came to 5 bases and at J to 9 bases, leaving 10 bases not matched to a gene. Germline CDR1 and CDR2: SEHNR and FQNEAQ (reference sequence). The CDR3 protein is CASSRPGTGEGEQFF. CDR3 DNA: TGTGCCAGCAGCAGACCTGGGACAGGGGAGGGTGAGCAGTTCTTC.

This clonotype was seen repeatedly, ten times or more. In nucleotides, the CDR3 is TGCGCCAGCAGCTGGCCGGGACAGCGCACAGATACGCAGTATTTT. It codes for CASSWPGQRTDTQYF. The V call is TRBV5-1, the J call TRBJ2-3, with 7 bases lining up with TRBD1. Germline CDR1 reads SGHRS; CDR2 reads YFSETQ. V lost 3 bases, J lost 1 base, and 5 bases stayed unmatched. This CDR3 is built from 15 residues.

This clonotype turned up a few times. The CDR3 reads CASKRATNEKLFF. CDR3 bases: TGTGCCAGCAAGAGAGCAACTAATGAAAAACTGTTTTTT. The rearrangement links TRBV7-9 to TRBJ1-4, with unresolved D. The length of the CDR3 is 13 residues. Germline V gene sequence: CDR1 SEHNR, CDR2 FQNEAQ (reference sequence). Trimming pared 7 bases from V and 0 bases from J, leaving 6 bases between.

The chain links TRBV27 to TRBJ2-7, with D unclear. V gave up 4 bases and J gave up 7 bases, with 8 bases separating them. The germline V gene has CDR1 MNHEY and CDR2 SMNVEV (reference sequence). The CDR3 extends over 11 amino acids. The CDR3 sequence is CASSWLEEQYF. CDR3 bases: TGTGCCAGCAGTTGGTTGGAGGAGCAGTACTTC.

This clonotype showed up many times. V and J are TRBV27 and TRBJ2-7, with 9 positions matching TRBD2. The CDR3 has 15 residues. Germline V lookup: CDR1 MNHEY, CDR2 SMNVEV (reference sequence). With 0 bases clipped from V and 2 bases from J, the junction kept 2 bases outside the gene matches. As DNA, the CDR3 is TGTGCCAGCAGTTTATCGAGGACTAGCGCCTACGAGCAGTACTTC. Translation: CASSLSRTSAYEQYF.

This clonotype occurred many times. The chain links TRBV7-8 to TRBJ1-3; D might be TRBD1 (5 bases). The CDR3 is made up of 15 amino acids. Trimming stripped 2 bases from V and 4 bases from J, with 12 bases between. Germline V lookup: CDR1 SGHVS, CDR2 FQNEAQ. Here the CDR3 reads CASSLRQPGGNTIYF. The CDR3 DNA sequence: TGTGCCAGCAGCTTACGACAGCCGGGCGGAAACACCATATATTTT.

The chain couples TRBV5-4 to TRBJ2-1; D may be TRBD1 (6 bases). In germline, CDR1 is SGHNT, CDR2 YYREEE (reference sequence). This CDR3 is 15 amino acids long. Trimming cost V 1 base and J 3 bases, with 11 bases left between them. CDR3: CASSLSTGRYNEQFF. The CDR3 region has the DNA TGTGCCAGCAGCTTGTCAACAGGGCGCTACAATGAGCAGTTCTTC.

V usage is TRBV6-2 or TRBV6-3 and J usage is TRBJ2-7; 12 bases are shared with TRBD2. J lost 7 bases, V lost 4 bases, and 8 bases had no gene match. Germline loops: CDR1 MNHEY, CDR2 SVGEGT. This CDR3 has 15 residues. The CDR3 region is CASSSILAGGDEQYF. CDR3 nucleotide sequence: TGTGCCAGCAGTTCAATCCTAGCGGGAGGGGATGAGCAGTACTTC.

This clonotype was counted a few times. With a much larger clone just one base away, this may be a read error. This chain connects TRBV6-5 to TRBJ2-2; TRBD2 matches 8 bases. The CDR3 length is 15 residues. Germline CDR1 and CDR2: MNHEY and SVGAGI. J lost 1 base, V lost 2 bases, and 0 bases had no gene match. The CDR3 region is CASSYLAGNTGELFF. CDR3 bases: TGTGCCAGCAGTTACCTAGCGGGGAACACCGGGGAGCTGTTTTTT.